Shown below are 32 T cell receptor beta chains from a single sample sequenced in a study of shared clonotypes between healthy human individuals. The data were produced by immunoSEQ multiplex PCR, yet TCRdb's version contains in-frame clones alone and is incomplete. Of 470,000 or so clones in the sample, around 73% were seen once. The material sequenced was PBMCs. These receptors were obtained from a woman aged 40 to 50 in good health. Some clones in this sample may be carry-over from other donors' samples.

This chain joins TRBV5-4 and TRBJ2-1; 8 bases match TRBD2. Looked up from germline, CDR1 is SGHNT and CDR2 is YYREEE (reference sequence). This CDR3 has 14 amino acids. Trimming removed 4 bases from V and 8 bases from J; junction bases left unmatched: 8. The CDR3 here is CASSPGTRGYEQFF. CDR3 DNA: TGTGCCAGCAGCCCCGGGACTAGGGGGTATGAGCAGTTCTTC.

V gene TRBV7-2 combines with J gene TRBJ1-1; 7 nucleotides agree with TRBD1. With V trimmed by 4 bases and J by 4 bases, 6 bases remained unmatched. The CDR3 sequence is 14 residues long. Germline V gene data show CDR1 as SGHTA and CDR2 as FQGNSA. CDR3 coding DNA: TGTGCCAGCAGCTCCACGACAGGGCTCACTGAAGCTTTCTTT. Residues: CASSSTTGLTEAFF.

This clone has a single count. The chain combines TRBV4-2 with TRBJ2-7, with D perhaps matching TRBD2 (6 bases). This CDR3 contains 14 residues. Trimming left V 1 base short and J 3 bases short, with 10 bases between. The germline gives CDR1 LGHNA, CDR2 YNFKEQ. The CDR3 spells CASSQGRGVYEQYF. In DNA, the CDR3 is TGTGCCAGCAGCCAAGGTCGCGGGGTCTACGAGCAGTACTTC.

CDR3 in DNA: TGTGCCAGCAGTATCCCCGGGACACCGGTACATGGCTACACCTTC. The encoded protein is CASSIPGTPVHGYTF. V is TRBV27 and J is TRBJ1-2, with TRBD1 as a possible D gene (6 bases). Per germline, CDR1 MNHEY and CDR2 SMNVEV (reference sequence). The CDR3 consists of 15 residues. V was cut by 5 bases and J by 6 bases, with 19 bases left in between.

This chain uses TRBV28 with TRBJ1-1; D perhaps matches TRBD1 (5 bases). Looked up from germline, CDR1 is MDHEN and CDR2 is SYDVKM. Trimming cost V 5 bases and J 7 bases, with 14 bases left between them. The CDR3 has 13 amino acids. The CDR3 nucleotides read TGTGCCAGCAGTCCGGGGACTACATTTGAAGCTTTCTTT. Its translation: CASSPGTTFEAFF.

This chain uses TRBV4-3 with TRBJ2-5, with TRBD2 as a possible D gene (6 bases). The germline V and J ends were trimmed by 0 bases and 11 bases, with 10 bases remaining between them. Per germline, CDR1 LGHNA and CDR2 YSLEER. This CDR3 region has 12 residues. This CDR3 reads CASSQDGGEQYF. As DNA, the CDR3 is TGCGCCAGCAGCCAAGACGGGGGAGAGCAGTACTTC.

Concerning this clone: This likely came from a read error, as a far larger clone is one base away. The V gene is TRBV29-1, the J gene TRBJ1-1; 7 bases map to TRBD1. V was clipped by 6 bases and J by 8 bases; unmatched bases: 15. CDR3 length equals 14 residues. CDR1 and CDR2 (germline): SQVTM, ANQGSEA. In DNA, the CDR3 is TGCAGCGTAGCAGACCGGGACAGCTTTTTAGAAGCTTTCTTT. It translates to CSVADRDSFLEAFF.

The chain couples TRBV6-1 to TRBJ2-3, with D possibly being TRBD1 (6 bases). Per germline, CDR1 MNHNS and CDR2 SASEGT. The CDR3 extends over 14 amino acids. Trimming removed 7 bases at V and 3 bases at J, with 14 bases between. Here the CDR3 reads CASNRALGTDTQYF. CDR3 bases: TGTGCCAGCAACAGGGCCTTGGGAACAGATACGCAGTATTTT.

V and J are TRBV6-1 and TRBJ1-1; D is uncertain. This CDR3 has 14 residues. V dropped 6 bases and J dropped 0 bases, with 11 bases sitting between them. Germline V lookup: CDR1 MNHNS, CDR2 SASEGT. The CDR3, as DNA: TGTGCCAGCAGGGAGGACCTTCTGAACACTGAAGCTTTCTTT. Protein product: CASREDLLNTEAFF.

The chain employs TRBV27 and TRBJ2-7; D is undetermined. Germline lookup yields CDR1 MNHEY and CDR2 SMNVEV (reference sequence). The V end was cut by 3 bases, the J end by 2 bases, with 20 bases between. This CDR3 is built from 17 residues. The chain's CDR3 is CASSLPGICVRAYEQYF. The CDR3 nucleotides read TGTGCCAGCAGTTTGCCCGGTATCTGTGTCCGGGCCTACGAGCAGTACTTC.

This chain links TRBV4-2 with TRBJ2-7; D gene uncertain. This CDR3 region has 15 residues. Germline-derived CDR1 and CDR2 are LGHNA and YNFKEQ. V was pared by 0 bases and J by 2 bases, with 11 bases between. DNA of the CDR3: TGTGCCAGCAGCCAAGAGGAGTTGGGGACCTACGAGCAGTACTTC. Translated: CASSQEELGTYEQYF.

The J gene is TRBJ2-6, the V gene TRBV7-2; a weak D match, TRBD1 (5 bases). Germline V lookup: CDR1 SGHTA, CDR2 FQGNSA. The V gene lost 3 bases and the J gene lost 4 bases, with 10 bases spanning the gap. The CDR3 totals 15 residues. The CDR3 loop reads CASSFDRAGANVLTF. The CDR3 region has the DNA TGTGCCAGCAGCTTCGACAGAGCCGGGGCCAACGTCCTGACTTTC.

The chain recombines TRBV30 with TRBJ2-2; either TRBD1 or TRBD2 may fit D (5 bases each). The CDR3 contains 12 residues. CDR1 GTSNPN and CDR2 SVGIG come from the germline V gene (reference sequence). V was shortened by 5 bases and J by 6 bases, with 10 bases between the two germline ends. CDR3 nucleotide sequence: TGTGCCTGGTACCGGGACGCCGGGGAGCTGTTTTTT. Amino acids: CAWYRDAGELFF.

The chain carries TRBV19 and TRBJ1-2, with D possibly matching TRBD1 (5 bases). The germline V and J ends were trimmed by 7 bases and 8 bases, with 14 bases remaining between them. This CDR3 has 12 amino acids. Per germline, CDR1 LNHDA and CDR2 SQIVND (reference sequence). CDR3 residues: CASTRDFGGYTF. Here the CDR3 DNA reads TGTGCCAGTACCCGGGACTTCGGGGGCTACACCTTC.

V and J are TRBV7-8 and TRBJ1-2; maybe TRBD1 (5 bases). This CDR3 is built from 15 residues. With 2 bases removed from V and 4 bases from J, the gap between germline ends came to 14 bases. The germline gives CDR1 SGHVS, CDR2 FQNEAQ. The CDR3 loop is CASSLWAGPSYGYTF. Here the CDR3 DNA reads TGTGCCAGCAGCTTATGGGCAGGGCCATCCTATGGCTACACCTTC.

The CDR3 reads CATSAGPNEKLFF. The CDR3, as DNA: TGTGCCACCTCCGCAGGACCTAATGAAAAACTGTTTTTT. The chain is built from TRBV10-3 and TRBJ1-4, with unresolved D. The CDR3 runs 13 residues. CDR1 is ENHRY and CDR2 is SYGVKD in the germline V gene. Trimming left V 10 bases short and J 3 bases short, with 12 bases between.

The V gene is TRBV7-3, the J gene TRBJ2-1; D may correspond to TRBD1 or TRBD2 (5 bases each). This CDR3 is built from 15 residues. Per the germline V gene, CDR1 is SGHTA and CDR2 is FQGTGA. Trimming took 4 bases from V and 5 from J, leaving 15 bases between them. The CDR3 region has the DNA TGTGCCAGCAGCTCGAACCCGACGGGGCACAATGAGCAGTTCTTC. It yields the protein CASSSNPTGHNEQFF.

V is TRBV18 and J is TRBJ2-1; 13 positions match TRBD2. Germline CDR1 reads KGHSH; CDR2 reads LQKENI. With 6 bases clipped from V and 7 bases from J, the junction kept 6 bases outside the gene matches. This CDR3 region has 15 residues. The CDR3 is CASSHTSGRDNEQFF. The DNA for the CDR3 is TGTGCCAGCTCCCATACTAGCGGGAGGGATAATGAGCAGTTCTTC.

This clone is a singleton in its sample. The gene calls are TRBV5-8 and TRBJ2-2; no firm D call. Germline V gene sequence: CDR1 SGHTS, CDR2 YDEGEE. Trimming shortened V by 0 bases and J by 9 bases, and 6 bases separated the two germline ends. The CDR3 is made up of 12 amino acids. Here the CDR3 reads CASSLDAWELFF. The CDR3 nucleotides are TGTGCCAGCAGCTTGGATGCGTGGGAGCTGTTTTTT.

This clone was counted a few times. This chain links TRBV18 with TRBJ2-3; maybe TRBD2 (6 bases). The CDR3 contains 13 residues. Germline CDR1 and CDR2: KGHSH and LQKENI. Deletions cut 2 bases from V and 3 bases from J, with 6 bases between. CDR3 nucleotides: TGTGCCAGCTCACCAGGGAGGACAGATACGCAGTATTTT. This codes for CASSPGRTDTQYF.

This clone has just a few counts. V is TRBV10-3 and J is TRBJ2-1, with 11 positions matching TRBD2. The CDR3 consists of 13 residues. V lost 4 bases, J lost 7 bases, and 0 bases stayed unmatched. Germline values: CDR1 ENHRY, CDR2 SYGVKD. CDR3 coding DNA: TGTGCCATCAGTGGGACTAGCGGGAATGAGCAGTTCTTC. Translating gives CAISGTSGNEQFF.

This clone was detected a few times. The rearrangement joins TRBV2 to TRBJ1-5; D remains unclear. The CDR3 sequence is 14 residues long. V was cut by 4 bases and J by 4 bases, with 11 bases left in between. Germline CDR1 and CDR2: SNHLY and FYNNEI. In DNA form, the CDR3 reads TGTGCCAGCAGTGTAGGGCCTCTAAATCAGCCCCAGCATTTT. Amino acid sequence: CASSVGPLNQPQHF.

V and J are TRBV4-3 and TRBJ2-7; TRBD2 matches 9 bases. V shed 0 bases and J 7 bases; nucleotides not matched to a gene: 10. The CDR3 covers 16 residues. The germline V gene has CDR1 LGHNA and CDR2 YSLEER. CDR3 protein: CASSQDLGGRAREQYF. The CDR3 nucleotides read TGCGCCAGCAGCCAAGATCTGGGCGGGAGGGCGCGGGAGCAGTACTTC.

The chain links TRBV27 to TRBJ2-7; 9 bases line up with TRBD2. Germline assignment: CDR1 MNHEY and CDR2 SMNVEV (reference sequence). V was pared by 5 bases and J by 2 bases, with 7 bases of the junction left unmatched. CDR3 length: 15 residues. CDR3 in amino acids: CASSPSSGTPYEQYF. The CDR3 nucleotides are TGTGCCAGCAGTCCCTCTAGCGGGACCCCCTACGAGCAGTACTTC.

This clone has just a few counts. The chain is built from TRBV6-1 and TRBJ2-7, with 10 bases lining up with TRBD1. Germline CDR1 and CDR2: MNHNS and SASEGT. Trimming removed 2 bases from V and 5 bases from J; junction bases left unmatched: 9. The CDR3 runs to 16 residues. The CDR3 sequence: CASSEFPRGQGHEQYF. The CDR3 DNA reads as TGTGCCAGCAGTGAATTCCCCCGGGGACAGGGGCACGAGCAGTACTTC.

This clone was detected once. As DNA, the CDR3 is TGTGCCTGGAGTCGACCGGGACAGTATAGCAATCAGCCCCAGCATTTT. It codes for CAWSRPGQYSNQPQHF. The rearrangement uses TRBV30 and TRBJ1-5; 7 bases are a match to TRBD1. Trimming at V came to 2 bases and at J to 0 bases, leaving 7 bases not matched to a gene. Germline-derived CDR1 and CDR2 are GTSNPN and SVGIG (reference sequence). The CDR3 runs to 16 residues.

The chain employs TRBV6-1 and TRBJ1-4, with D unclear. The CDR3 covers 13 residues. V dropped 1 base and J dropped 15 bases, with 15 bases sitting between them. The germline V gene encodes CDR1 MNHNS and CDR2 SASEGT. The CDR3: CASSEGLVLEVFF. The CDR3 DNA follows: TGTGCCAGCAGTGAAGGTTTAGTCCTCGAGGTGTTTTTT.

The J gene is TRBJ2-2, the V gene TRBV6-5; D is ambiguous. CDR3 length: 14 residues. V lost 0 bases and J 8 bases, leaving 10 bases between the germline ends. Germline V CDR1 and CDR2: MNHEY, SVGAGI. The CDR3 sequence: CASSYSTLGGELFF. Written as DNA, the CDR3 is TGTGCCAGCAGTTACTCGACCCTAGGGGGGGAGCTGTTTTTT.

This chain connects TRBV5-6 to TRBJ2-5, with a weak D call TRBD2 (5 bases). Germline V gene sequence: CDR1 SGHDT, CDR2 YYEEEE. The CDR3 is 10 residues long. V shed 7 bases and J shed 8 bases, with 9 bases lying between them. The chain's CDR3 is CASEGETQYF. The CDR3 DNA follows: TGTGCCAGCGAGGGTGAAACCCAGTACTTC.

V gene TRBV28 combines with J gene TRBJ1-5; D is unresolved. Between the trimmed V and J ends, which lost 5 bases and 5 bases, there was a span of 10 bases. The CDR3 has 13 amino acids. CDR1 is MDHEN, CDR2 SYDVKM, per germline. The DNA for the CDR3 is TGTGCCAGCAGTCCCCCGACATATCAGCCCCAGCATTTT. It is translated as CASSPPTYQPQHF.

This chain connects TRBV7-3 to TRBJ2-3; tentatively, D is TRBD1 (5 bases). There are 13 residues in the CDR3. From germline, CDR1 is SGHTA and CDR2 FQGTGA. Trimming pared 5 bases from V and 3 bases from J, leaving 9 bases between. CDR3: CASSPRQTDTQYF. The CDR3 nucleotides read TGTGCCAGCAGCCCACGACAGACAGATACGCAGTATTTT.

The rearrangement joins TRBV7-2 to TRBJ2-1; D possibly corresponds to TRBD2 (5 bases). CDR1 SGHTA and CDR2 FQGNSA come from the germline V gene. The CDR3 is 17 amino acids. Trimming removed 5 bases at V and 10 bases at J, with 27 bases between. CDR3 nucleotide sequence: TGTGCCAGCAGCCGTGTGGTACTCAGCGGAAAGGTACGCGAGCAGTTCTTC. Its protein is CASSRVVLSGKVREQFF.